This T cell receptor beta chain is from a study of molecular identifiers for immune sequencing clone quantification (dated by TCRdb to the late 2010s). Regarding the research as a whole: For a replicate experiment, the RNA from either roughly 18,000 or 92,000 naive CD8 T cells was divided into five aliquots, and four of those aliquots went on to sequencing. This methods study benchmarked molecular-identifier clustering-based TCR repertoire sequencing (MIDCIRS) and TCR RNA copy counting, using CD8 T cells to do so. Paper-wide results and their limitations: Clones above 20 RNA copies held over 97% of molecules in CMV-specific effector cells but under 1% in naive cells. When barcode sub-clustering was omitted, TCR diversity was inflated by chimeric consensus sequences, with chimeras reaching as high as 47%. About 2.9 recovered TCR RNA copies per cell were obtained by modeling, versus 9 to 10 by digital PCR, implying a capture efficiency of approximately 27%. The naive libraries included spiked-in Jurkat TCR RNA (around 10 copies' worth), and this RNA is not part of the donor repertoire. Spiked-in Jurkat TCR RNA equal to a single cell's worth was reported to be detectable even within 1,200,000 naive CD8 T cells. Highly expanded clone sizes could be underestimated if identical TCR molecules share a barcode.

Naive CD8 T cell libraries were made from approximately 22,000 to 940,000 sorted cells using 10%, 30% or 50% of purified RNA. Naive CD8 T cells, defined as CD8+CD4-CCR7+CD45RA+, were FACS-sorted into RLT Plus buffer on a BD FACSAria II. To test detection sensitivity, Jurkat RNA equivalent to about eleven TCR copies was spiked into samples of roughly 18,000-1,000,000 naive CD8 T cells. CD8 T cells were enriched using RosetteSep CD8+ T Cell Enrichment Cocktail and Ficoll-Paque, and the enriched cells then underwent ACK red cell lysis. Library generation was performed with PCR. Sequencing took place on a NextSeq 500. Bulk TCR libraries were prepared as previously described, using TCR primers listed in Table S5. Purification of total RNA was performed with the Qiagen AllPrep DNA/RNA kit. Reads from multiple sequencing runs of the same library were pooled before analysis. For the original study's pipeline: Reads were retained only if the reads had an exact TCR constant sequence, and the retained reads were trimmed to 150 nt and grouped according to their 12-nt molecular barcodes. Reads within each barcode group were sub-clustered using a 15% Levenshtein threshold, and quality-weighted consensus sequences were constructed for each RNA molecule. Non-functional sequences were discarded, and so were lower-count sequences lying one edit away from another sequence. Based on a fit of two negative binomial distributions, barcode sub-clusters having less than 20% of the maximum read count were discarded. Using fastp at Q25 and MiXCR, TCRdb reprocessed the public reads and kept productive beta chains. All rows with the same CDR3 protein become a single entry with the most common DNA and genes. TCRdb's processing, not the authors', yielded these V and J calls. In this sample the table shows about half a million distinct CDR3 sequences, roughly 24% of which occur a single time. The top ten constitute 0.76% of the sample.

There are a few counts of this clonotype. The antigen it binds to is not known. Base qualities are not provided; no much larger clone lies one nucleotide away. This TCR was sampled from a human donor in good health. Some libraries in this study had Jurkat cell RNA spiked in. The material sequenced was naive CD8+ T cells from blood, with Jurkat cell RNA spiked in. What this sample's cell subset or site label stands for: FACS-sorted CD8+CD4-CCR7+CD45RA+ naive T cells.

The nucleotide sequence reads as follows: TGCAGCGTTGCTTCGTGGGAGTCGTCCCACAATGAGCAGTTCTTC. It translates as CSVASWESSHNEQFF. This chain joins TRBV29-1 to TRBJ2-1, and possibly TRBD2, on 5 matching bases. V drops 4 bases and J drops 5 bases, leaving 18 bases in between. The CDR3 measures 15 amino acids from cysteine to phenylalanine. Left in the record is the CDR3 DNA by itself, 45 bases read in frame from the first base. CDR1 and CDR2 were assigned from the germline V gene as SQVTM and ANQGSEA.